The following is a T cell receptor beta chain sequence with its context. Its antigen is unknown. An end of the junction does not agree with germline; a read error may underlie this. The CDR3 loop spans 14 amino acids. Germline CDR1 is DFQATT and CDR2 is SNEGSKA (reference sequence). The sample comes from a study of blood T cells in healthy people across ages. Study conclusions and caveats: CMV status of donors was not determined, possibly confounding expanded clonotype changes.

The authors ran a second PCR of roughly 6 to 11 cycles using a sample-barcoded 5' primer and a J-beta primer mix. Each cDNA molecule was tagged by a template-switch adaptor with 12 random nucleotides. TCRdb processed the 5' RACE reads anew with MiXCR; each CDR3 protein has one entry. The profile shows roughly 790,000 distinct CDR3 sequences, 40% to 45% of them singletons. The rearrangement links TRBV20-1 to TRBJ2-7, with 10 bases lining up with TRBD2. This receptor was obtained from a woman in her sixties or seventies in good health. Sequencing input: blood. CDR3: CSAAGLAFTYGQYF. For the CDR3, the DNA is TGCAGTGCCGCGGGACTAGCGTTCACCTACGGGCAGTACTTC.